The present entry profiles one TCR beta chain with its context. Its cognate antigen is unknown. This record belongs to a study of shared clonotypes between healthy human individuals. Whole-study findings and limits: Sequencing depth was a factor that was expected to affect clonotype sharing among donors. Researchers found naive subsets generally carried larger estimated richness than memory subsets.

TCRdb keeps only in-frame clones here, not all; method: immunoSEQ multiplex PCR. The sample carries 2 million or so clones, 95% recorded once. This CDR3 is 15 amino acids long. Trimming left V 1 base short and J 0 bases short, with 10 bases between. Looked up from germline, CDR1 is SGHAT and CDR2 is FQNNGV. Sequenced: naive CD4+ T cells sorted from blood. The subset was: CD45RA+ positively selected. This clonotype was sampled from a man between 18 and 35 years old in good health. The V gene is TRBV11-2, the J gene TRBJ2-7; D gene ambiguous. Written as DNA, the CDR3 is TGTGCCAGCAGCTTAGGGGCCACATCCTCCTACGAGCAGTACTTC. Amino acids: CASSLGATSSYEQYF.